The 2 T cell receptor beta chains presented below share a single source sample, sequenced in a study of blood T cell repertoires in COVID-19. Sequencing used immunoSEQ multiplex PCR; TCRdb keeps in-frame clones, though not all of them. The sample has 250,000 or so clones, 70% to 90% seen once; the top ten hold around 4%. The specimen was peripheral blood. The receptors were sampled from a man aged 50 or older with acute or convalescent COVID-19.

CDR3: CASSLDRREYTF. The CDR3 DNA sequence: TGTGCCAGCAGCTTAGATAGGAGGGAATACACCTTC. This rearrangement joins TRBV11-2 to TRBJ1-2, with unresolved D. CDR1 and CDR2 (germline): SGHAT, FQNNGV. V lost 0 bases, J lost 11 bases, and 10 bases lay in between. The CDR3 is made up of 12 amino acids.

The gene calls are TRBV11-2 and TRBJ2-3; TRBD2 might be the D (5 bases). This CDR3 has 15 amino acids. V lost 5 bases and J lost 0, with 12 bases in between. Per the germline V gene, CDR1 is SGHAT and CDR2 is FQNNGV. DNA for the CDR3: TGTGCCAGCAGCCCCTTAAGGGAGAGCACAGATACGCAGTATTTT. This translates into CASSPLRESTDTQYF.